This record covers a single TCR beta chain. Its antigen is unknown. Base qualities were left out, and no much larger clone turns up one base away. The sample belongs to a study of cytomegalovirus exposure and HLA in healthy donors (TCRdb year 2017). For the wider study: An earlier analysis of some 600 of the donors reported over 250 Gb of sequence data and approximately 120 million unique TCR beta sequences obtained from about 180 million T cells. Roughly 300 gigabases of sequencing data and tens of millions of unique TCR sequences were included in an early release covering around 600 HLA-typed donors. Of the 300 to 400 genotyped donors, around 81% fell in the genetic ancestry cluster associated with self-reported Caucasian donors. The aim of the study was to test whether cataloging public T cell receptors could identify signatures of past pathogen exposure. The study used immunosequencing to profile the T cell repertoires of several hundred subjects and linked those repertoires to cytomegalovirus serostatus. Besides the first cohort of under 700 subjects, a separate validation cohort made up of 120 different subjects was used. High-throughput TCR immunosequencing, statistical association of individual TCRs with disease status, and machine learning were combined to predict cytomegalovirus infection status. A later analysis re-analyzed previously published TCR beta repertoires from about 730 donors and added high-resolution HLA genotyping to study TCR occurrence patterns. In the later analysis, no new phenotypic data were used to find candidate immune exposures; instead, reliance was placed on TCR beta sequences and their occurrence across donors. An earlier analysis of approximately 580 of the donors used high-throughput TCR beta sequencing to judge whether each TCR beta V gene segment behaved as functional or pseudogenic. Donor age, sex, ethnicity and CMV serostatus were compiled alongside the repertoire data. A later genetic analysis used genome-wide SNP genotypes for about 55% of the 666 donors, treating that subset as a discovery cohort. All discovery cohort repertoires had been generated on a single sequencing platform. HLA typing included class I and class II loci at four-digit resolution. Typing coverage varied by locus: about 620-630 donors for A, B, C, DRB1 and DQB1; roughly 520 for DQA1; nearly 610 for DPA1; approximately 470 for DPB1. Four to six DR-DQ haplotypes were handled as single units for association and clustering, since linkage in the cohort was strong. Across approximately 400 genotyped donors of the cohort, an average of roughly 250,000 unique TCR beta nucleotide sequences per donor were sequenced, and roughly 17% of those sequences were non-productive. Overall study outcomes, separate from this receptor: Because counts were too low, about 18 rarely observed V segments, including chromosome 9 orphons, were left out of the earlier analysis of approximately 500 of the donors. CMV serostatus was the only immune exposure information available for the cohort. Some IMGT-functional V segments, including TRBV6-2 and TRBV6-3, could not be distinguished by the 87-base-pair reads and were therefore excluded. In this cohort, only TCR beta chains were sequenced, and detectable features were limited by the absence of alpha or paired-chain data. A further reported finding was that TCR beta sequences accurately predicted the HLA-A and HLA-B alleles for most subjects in the first cohort. The classifier was reported to diagnose cytomegalovirus status with high specificity and sensitivity in both the original cohort and the validation cohort. A later analysis found that TCR association rates varied across HLA loci, with DRB1 alleles showing the most associated TCRs and HLA-C alleles the fewest. An association between a missense DCLRE1C variant and V-gene and J-gene trimming of TCR beta chains was found in a later genetic analysis and replicated in an independent cohort. A later analysis reported that several top co-occurrence clusters appeared linked to parvovirus B19, influenza, CMV and Epstein-Barr virus. When HLA alleles, especially DR and DQ, strongly co-occurred, attributing TCR associations to individual alleles was difficult. A cluster of highly shared sequence variants was judged likely to represent a technical artifact of the sequencing pipeline. Compared with the roughly 710-donor mean, donors in an Asian-associated ancestry cluster had fewer N-insertions in productive TCRs, according to a later genetic analysis. Correlated functional status among segregating V segments might reflect linkage disequilibrium, but an unknown experimental factor could not be ruled out. In an earlier analysis of under 600 of the donors, most TCR beta V segments were observed in productive rearrangements about 90% or about 30% of the time, broadly matching IMGT annotations. Sequencing depth was assumed to be roughly uniform across donors in the presence/absence analyses, though that assumption may not hold. According to a later analysis, most CMV-associated TCR beta chains appeared to be HLA-restricted, and the HLA associations seemed to be driven largely by CMV exposure. It was suggested by the authors that the approach could potentially be generalized to other disease states and immunological phenotypes. In vitro tests confirmed that a few of the cytomegalovirus-associated TCR beta chains recognize cytomegalovirus antigens. In the study, around 150 TCR beta chains were listed as associated with cytomegalovirus. In a later analysis, 16,951 TCR beta sequences were associated with specific HLA alleles at a false discovery rate of 0.05. HLA typing was unavailable for some donors at each locus, so association tests used only the typed subset. Compared with equally common non-associated chains, HLA-associated TCR beta chains in a later analysis were more clonally expanded and had lower generation probabilities. Across donors, most TCR sequences were observed very rarely, whereas some public TCRs were present in many individuals.

The library came from the immunoSEQ multiplex PCR assay. For the multiplex PCR, a mixture combining 60 forward primers for TCR Vbeta segments and 13 reverse primers for TCR Jbeta segments was used. The CDR3 region of rearranged TCR beta genes was amplified from genomic DNA with a multiplex PCR assay. The Illumina HiSeq System was used to sequence the amplified TCR beta libraries as 87-base-pair reads. As for the authors' bioinformatics: In a later analysis, some 80 million unique TCR beta chains were counted across the approximately 640 repertoires, and roughly 10 million of these chains were shared by at least two donors. To remove PCR and sequencing errors, raw reads were error-corrected and collapsed into unique sequences using a nearest-neighbor algorithm that merged closely related sequences. CDR3 sequences were aligned to IMGT reference sequences to assign V, D and J gene segments. For a sequence to be retained, a match of at least six nucleotides to both a V gene segment and a J gene segment was required. A rearrangement was called productive if the CDR3 had no stop codons and remained in frame with V and J, and every other rearrangement was called non-productive. CDR3 was defined according to IMGT convention as the region running from the second conserved V-encoded cysteine to the conserved J-encoded phenylalanine. The earlier analysis of about 590 of the donors excluded sequences that lacked an unambiguous match to a single V gene segment. In an earlier analysis of several hundred of the donors, V segments were called functional above 56.7% productive rearrangements and were called segregating when the between-donor standard deviation exceeded 5%. To diagnose cytomegalovirus status from the catalog of TCR beta chain sequences, a statistical classification framework was built. In a later analysis, V and J genes were assigned by comparing TCR nucleotide sequences against IMGT/GENE-DB human TR gene sequences. A later analysis assigned CDR3 sequences and most-parsimonious VDJ recombination scenarios with the TCRdist pipeline. In a later analysis, each TCR beta chain was defined by its CDR3 amino acid sequence together with its V-gene family, and reads lacking a unique V-gene family were excluded. To address suspected cross-contamination and a sequencing artifact, a later analysis removed around 600 highly shared, low-generation-probability nucleotide sequences. In a later analysis, a clonal expansion index for each public chain was calculated from normalized within-repertoire ranks of inferred template counts. In a later analysis, generation probabilities were computed with a VDJ recombination model fitted to out-of-frame rearrangements, and the resulting probabilities were checked against IGoR. Hypergeometric tests were used in a later analysis to score TCR-TCR, TCR-HLA and TCR-CMV co-occurrence, with a repertoire-size bias correction applied to the TCR pairs. In a later analysis, false discovery rates were estimated by permuting HLA or CMV assignments 20 times. In a later analysis, co-occurring TCRs were grouped with DBSCAN, and TCRdist sequence similarity was added when clustering was performed within HLA-allele-positive subsets. For co-occurrence clustering, repertoires with fewer than 30,000 or more than 120,000 public chains were excluded, along with several repertoires with anomalous nucleotide sharing. The immuneACCESS repertoire file appears here via TCRdb, limited to in-frame rearrangements. These files lack a portion of the clones; in checked studies, under half of the deficit traces to unresolved V genes, and the cause of the others is not known. The V and J calls and the clone size are those of that table, but D and trimming were determined from the DNA. The sample table contains around 110,000 clones; only one count was recorded for about 74% of them. The ten largest clones take up about 14% of the sample.

Measured from the cysteine to the phenylalanine, the CDR3 is 15 residues long. Of all the DNA, just the CDR3 is kept, 45 bases in frame from base 1. V is trimmed back by 2 bases and J by 3 bases, and the junction contains 5 bases that no gene match accounts for. Via the germline V gene, CDR1 is MNHEY and CDR2 SVGAGI. The cohort was made up of 500 to 800 healthy bone marrow donors. Cohort members were all nominally healthy when sampled, although unrecorded immune exposures were likely present. The donor tested CMV seropositive, placing the donor among the roughly 300 seropositive members of the cohort. A peripheral blood sample was provided by each donor, and peripheral blood mononuclear cells were used for TCR beta sequencing. Genomic DNA was extracted from the blood cell samples with the Qiagen DNeasy Blood Extraction Kit.

The chain links TRBV6-5 with TRBJ2-7; 9 central bases correspond to TRBD2. The sequencing sample was made of PBMCs. This TCR derives from a woman aged 40-49 years in good health and CMV-seropositive. The DNA is as follows: TGTGCCAGCAGTTACCAGGTTAGCGGGGGCTACGAGCAGTACTTC. Translated, this gives CASSYQVSGGYEQYF.